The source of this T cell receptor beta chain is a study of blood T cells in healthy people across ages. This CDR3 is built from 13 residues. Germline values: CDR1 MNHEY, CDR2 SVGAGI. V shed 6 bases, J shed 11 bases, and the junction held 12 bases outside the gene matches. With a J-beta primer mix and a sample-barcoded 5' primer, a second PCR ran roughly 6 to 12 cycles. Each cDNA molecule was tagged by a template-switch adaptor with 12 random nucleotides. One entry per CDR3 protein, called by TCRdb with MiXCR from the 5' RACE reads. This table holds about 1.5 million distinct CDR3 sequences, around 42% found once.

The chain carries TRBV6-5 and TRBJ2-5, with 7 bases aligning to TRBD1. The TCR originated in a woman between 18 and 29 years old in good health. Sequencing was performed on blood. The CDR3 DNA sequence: TGTGCCAGCAGATCGGGACAGTTTAATGAGCAGTACTTC. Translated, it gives CASRSGQFNEQYF.